The clone carrying this T cell receptor (beta chain) was seen only a few times. Its antigen remains unidentified. This entry comes from a study of cytomegalovirus exposure and HLA in healthy donors. The study, taken as a whole, reports: In most subjects, TCR beta sequences reportedly gave accurate predictions of HLA-A and HLA-B alleles. Presence/absence analyses took donor sequencing depth as roughly uniform. In a later analysis, at a false discovery rate of 0.05, about 17,000 TCR beta sequences matched HLA alleles. Trimming of TCR beta V- and J-genes showed a link, identified in a later analysis, to a missense DCLRE1C variant.

This CDR3 comprises 14 residues. Per the germline V gene, CDR1 is KGHSH and CDR2 is LQKENI. Unmatched junction bases numbered 4, after V lost 2 bases and J lost 8 bases. The PCR employed 60 Vbeta primers together with 13 Jbeta primers. Assay: immunoSEQ multiplex PCR; the TCRdb copy retains only in-frame clones and omits some. The sample lists about 170,000 clones; under 80% were seen once. The specimen sequenced was PBMCs. The chain is built from TRBV18 and TRBJ1-4; TRBD1 aligns across 8 bases. The clonotype comes from a female donor in good health and CMV-seronegative. CDR3 bases: TGTGCCAGCTCACCAGGACAGGGAGGAGAAAAACTGTTTTTT. This translates into CASSPGQGGEKLFF. Full variable domain (outside the CDR3, taken from reference TRBV18 and TRBJ1-4): NAGVMQNPRHLVRRRGQEARLRCSPMKGHSHVYWYRQLPEEGLKFMVYLQKENIIDESGMPKERFSAEFPKEGPSILRIQQVVRGDSAAYFCASSPGQGGEKLFFGSGTQLSVL.